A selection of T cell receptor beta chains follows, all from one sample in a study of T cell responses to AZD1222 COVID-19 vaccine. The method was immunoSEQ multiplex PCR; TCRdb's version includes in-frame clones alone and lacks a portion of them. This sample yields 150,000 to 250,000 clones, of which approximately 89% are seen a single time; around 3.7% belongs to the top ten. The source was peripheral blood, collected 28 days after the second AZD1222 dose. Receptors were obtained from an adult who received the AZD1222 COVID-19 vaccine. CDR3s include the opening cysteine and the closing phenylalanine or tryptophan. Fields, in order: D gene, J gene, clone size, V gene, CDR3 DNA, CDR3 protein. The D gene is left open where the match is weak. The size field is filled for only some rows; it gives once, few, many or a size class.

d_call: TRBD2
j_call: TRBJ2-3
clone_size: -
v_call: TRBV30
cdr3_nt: TGTGCCTGGGGTAGGACTAGCGGGACAGATACGCAGTATTTT
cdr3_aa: CAWGRTSGTDTQYF

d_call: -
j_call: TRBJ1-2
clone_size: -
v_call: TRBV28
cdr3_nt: TGTGCCACCCGACAGCCGAACTATGGCTACACCTTC
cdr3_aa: CATRQPNYGYTF

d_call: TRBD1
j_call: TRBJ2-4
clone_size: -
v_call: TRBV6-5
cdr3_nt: TGTGCCAGCAGTTACCGCGGACAGGGCGAACTGAATTTC
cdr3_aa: CASSYRGQGELNF

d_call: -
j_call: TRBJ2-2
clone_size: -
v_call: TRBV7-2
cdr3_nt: TGTGCCACCCCCGGTAGGATTGGCACCGGGGAGCTGTTTTTT
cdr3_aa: CATPGRIGTGELFF

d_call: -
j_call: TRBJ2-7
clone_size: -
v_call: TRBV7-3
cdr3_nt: TGTGCCAGCAGCTTAACCGGTAATTACCACGAGCAGTACTTC
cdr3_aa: CASSLTGNYHEQYF

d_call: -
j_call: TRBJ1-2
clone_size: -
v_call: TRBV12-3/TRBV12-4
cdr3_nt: TGTGCCAGCTCTTTGGGGGGGGGCTATGGCTACACCTTC
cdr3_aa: CASSLGGGYGYTF

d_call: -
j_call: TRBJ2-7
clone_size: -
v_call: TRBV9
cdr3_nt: TGTGCCAGCAGCGTTACAAGCGGGCCTACCTACGAGCAGTACTTC
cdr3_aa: CASSVTSGPTYEQYF

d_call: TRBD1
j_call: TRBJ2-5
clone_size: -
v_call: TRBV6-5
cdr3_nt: TGTGCCAGCAGCCCCGGGACAGGGGAAGAGACCCAGTACTTC
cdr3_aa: CASSPGTGEETQYF

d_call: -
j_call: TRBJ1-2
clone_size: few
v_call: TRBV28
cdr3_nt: TGTGCCAGCAGCGGAAATAACTATGGCTACACCTTC
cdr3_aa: CASSGNNYGYTF

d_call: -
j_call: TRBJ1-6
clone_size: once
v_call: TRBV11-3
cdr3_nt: TGTGCCAGCAGCTCCGCGACAGTAGGATATTCACCCCTCCACTTT
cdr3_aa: CASSSATVGYSPLHF

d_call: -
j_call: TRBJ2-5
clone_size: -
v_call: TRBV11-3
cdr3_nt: TGTGCCAGCAGCTTAAGTAGGCTGGGGACCCAGTACTTC
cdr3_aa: CASSLSRLGTQYF

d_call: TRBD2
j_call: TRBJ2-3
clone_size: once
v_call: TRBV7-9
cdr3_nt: TGTGCCAGCAGCCTCTCGACTAGCGGGAGACGTAGCACAGATACGCAGTATTTT
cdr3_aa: CASSLSTSGRRSTDTQYF

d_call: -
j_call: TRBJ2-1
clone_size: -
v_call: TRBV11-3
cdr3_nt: TGTGCCAGCAGCTGGGGACGGGATGAGCAGTTCTTC
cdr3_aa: CASSWGRDEQFF

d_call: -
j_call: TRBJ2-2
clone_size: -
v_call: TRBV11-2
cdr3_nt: TGTGCCAGCAGCCGAGGAGGGTCGAACACCGGGGAGCTGTTTTTT
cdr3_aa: CASSRGGSNTGELFF

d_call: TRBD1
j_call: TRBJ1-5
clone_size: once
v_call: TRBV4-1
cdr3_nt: TGCGCCAGCAGCGCGGGACAGGGGTATCAGCCCCAGCATTTT
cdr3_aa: CASSAGQGYQPQHF

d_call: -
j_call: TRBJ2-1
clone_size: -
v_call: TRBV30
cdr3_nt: TGTGCCTGGAGTGTTGCGTGGGGGCGGGGTAATGAGCAGTTCTTC
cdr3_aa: CAWSVAWGRGNEQFF

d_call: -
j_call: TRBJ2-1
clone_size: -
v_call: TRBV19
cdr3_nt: TGTGCCAGTACCCCTGGTACAGGGCCCTACAATGAGCAGTTCTTC
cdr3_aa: CASTPGTGPYNEQFF

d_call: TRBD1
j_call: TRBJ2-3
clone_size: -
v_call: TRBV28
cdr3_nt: TGTGCCAGCAGTTCCCCGGGACAGGGCTTAGATACGCAGTATTTT
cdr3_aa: CASSSPGQGLDTQYF

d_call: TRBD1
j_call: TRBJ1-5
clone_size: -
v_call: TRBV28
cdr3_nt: TGTGCCAGCGGTGGGACAGCAAATAGCAATCAGCCCCAGCATTTT
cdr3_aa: CASGGTANSNQPQHF

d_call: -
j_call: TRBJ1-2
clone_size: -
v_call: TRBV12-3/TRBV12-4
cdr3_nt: TGTGCCAGCAGGCCGTACGGCTATGGCTACACCTTC
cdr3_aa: CASRPYGYGYTF

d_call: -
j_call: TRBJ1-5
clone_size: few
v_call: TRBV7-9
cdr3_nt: TGTGCCAGCGCGACAGCGTCCAATCAGCCCCAGCATTTT
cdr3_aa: CASATASNQPQHF

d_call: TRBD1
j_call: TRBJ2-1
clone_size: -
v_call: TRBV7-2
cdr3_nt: TGTGCCAGCAGCTTGGGACAGGGGCGGTACAATGAGCAGTTCTTC
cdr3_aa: CASSLGQGRYNEQFF

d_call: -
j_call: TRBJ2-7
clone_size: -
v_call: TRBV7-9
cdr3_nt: TGTGCCAGCAGCTTAGAGGGCAGGGTAGGAGTGCAGTACTTC
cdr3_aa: CASSLEGRVGVQYF

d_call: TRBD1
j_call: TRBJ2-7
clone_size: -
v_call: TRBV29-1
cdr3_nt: TGCAGCGCGAGGGACAGCTCCTACGAGCAGTACTTC
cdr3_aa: CSARDSSYEQYF

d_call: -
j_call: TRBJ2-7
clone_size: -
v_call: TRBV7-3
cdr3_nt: TGTGCCAGCAGCTTAGGGAACCCCCTGGACGAGCAGTACTTC
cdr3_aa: CASSLGNPLDEQYF

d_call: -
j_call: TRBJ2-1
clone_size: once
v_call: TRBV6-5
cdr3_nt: TGTGCCAGCAGGCCGGGGACACGGAATGAGCAGTTCTTC
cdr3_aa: CASRPGTRNEQFF

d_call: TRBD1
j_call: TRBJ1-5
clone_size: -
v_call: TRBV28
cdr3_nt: TGTGCCAGCAGAGGGACAGGGGGTGCTAATCAGCCCCAGCATTTT
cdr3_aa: CASRGTGGANQPQHF

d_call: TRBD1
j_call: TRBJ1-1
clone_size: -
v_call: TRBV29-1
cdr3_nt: TGCAGCACCAATCAGGGGACAGGGGTGAAGAGGGAAGCTTTCTTT
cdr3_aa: CSTNQGTGVKREAFF

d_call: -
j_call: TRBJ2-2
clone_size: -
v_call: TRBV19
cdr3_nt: TGTGCCAGTAGTATTTCTTGGGAGTCCACCGGGGAGCTGTTTTTT
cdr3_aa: CASSISWESTGELFF

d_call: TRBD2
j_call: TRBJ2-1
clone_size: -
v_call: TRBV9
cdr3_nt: TGTGCCAGCAGCGGAGGACTAGCGGGAGGCGCGGGTGAGCAGTTCTTC
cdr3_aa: CASSGGLAGGAGEQFF

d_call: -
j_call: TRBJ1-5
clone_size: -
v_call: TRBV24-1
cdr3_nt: TGTGCCACCAGCGCGGATCAGACCCGTCAGCCCCAGCATTTT
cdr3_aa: CATSADQTRQPQHF

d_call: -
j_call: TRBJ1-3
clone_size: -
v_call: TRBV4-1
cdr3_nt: TGCGCCAGCAGCCAAGGCCATACGGGACGTGGAAACACCATATATTTT
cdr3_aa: CASSQGHTGRGNTIYF

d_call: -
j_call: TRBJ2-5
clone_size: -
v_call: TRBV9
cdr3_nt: TGTGCCAGCAGCTCCCGGGGGAGCGAACAAGAGACCCAGTACTTC
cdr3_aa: CASSSRGSEQETQYF

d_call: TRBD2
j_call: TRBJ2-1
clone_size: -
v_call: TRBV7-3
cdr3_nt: TGTGCCAGCAGCTTTGGGACTAGCCGAAATGAGCAGTTCTTC
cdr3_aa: CASSFGTSRNEQFF

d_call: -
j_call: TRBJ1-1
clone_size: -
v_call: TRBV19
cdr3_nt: TGTGCCAGTAGTCCCCCTGGGGTGGAAGCTTTCTTT
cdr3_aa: CASSPPGVEAFF

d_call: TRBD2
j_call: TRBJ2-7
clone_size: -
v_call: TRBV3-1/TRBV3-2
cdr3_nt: TGTGCCAGCAGCCAAGGCGGGACTATACCCCACTACGAGCAGTACTTC
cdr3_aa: CASSQGGTIPHYEQYF

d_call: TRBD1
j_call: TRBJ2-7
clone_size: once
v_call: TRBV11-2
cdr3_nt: TGTGCCAGCAGCTTATATGGGACAGGGTTGGACGAGCAGTACTTC
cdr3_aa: CASSLYGTGLDEQYF

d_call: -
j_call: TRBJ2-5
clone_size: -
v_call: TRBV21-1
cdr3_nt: TGTGCCAGCAGCTGGCCCCGGACAGGTTTGGGTGAGACCCAGTACTTC
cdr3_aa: CASSWPRTGLGETQYF

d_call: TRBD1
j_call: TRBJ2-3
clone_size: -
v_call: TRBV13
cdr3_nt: TGTGCCAGCAGCTTGGGACAGGGGGGCACAGATACGCAGTATTTT
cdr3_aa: CASSLGQGGTDTQYF

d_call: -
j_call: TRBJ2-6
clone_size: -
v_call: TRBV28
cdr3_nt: TGTGCCAGCAGTTCGAGGTGGGGGAGCTCTGGGGCCAACGTCCTGACTTTC
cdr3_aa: CASSSRWGSSGANVLTF

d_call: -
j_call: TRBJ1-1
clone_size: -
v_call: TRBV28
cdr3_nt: TGTGCCAGCACCCTCGGGACCGGGGATGAAGCTTTCTTT
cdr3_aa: CASTLGTGDEAFF

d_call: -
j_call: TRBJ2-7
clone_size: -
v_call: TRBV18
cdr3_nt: TGTGCCAGCTCACTCGGGACCTACGAGCAGTACTTC
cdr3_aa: CASSLGTYEQYF